Listed below are T cell receptor beta chains from one sample, sequenced in a study of post-analysis software for immune sequencing data. TCRdb recomputed calls from the PCR reads with MiXCR, one row per CDR3 protein. The sample has 150,000 to 200,000 distinct CDR3 sequences, under 40% seen once. Sequenced material: blood, taken after autologous hematopoietic stem cell transplantation. Every receptor here comes from a girl between 10 and 17 years old with multiple sclerosis. The CDR3 runs from the conserved cysteine through the conserved F or W. Each record gives: clone size, V gene, D gene, J gene, CDR3 DNA, CDR3 protein. D genes are given only for firm matches. Rows give clone size only sometimes, using once, few, many, or a class for an expanded clone.

>few|TRBV12-3/TRBV12-4|TRBD1|TRBJ2-6
TGTGCCAGCAGCCCCGGACAGGGTTTTATTCTCCTCCCTGGGGCCAACGTCCTGACTTTC
CASSPGQGFILLPGANVLTF
>.|TRBV4-1|.|TRBJ2-3
TGCGCCAGCAGCCAAGGCGAGAGTCGCGCAGATACGCAGTATTTT
CASSQGESRADTQYF
>.|TRBV20-1|TRBD2|TRBJ2-7
TGCAGTGCTAGGGGACTAGCGGGCCGACCTACCTACGAGCAGTACTTC
CSARGLAGRPTYEQYF
>.|TRBV2|TRBD2|TRBJ2-3
TGTGCCAGCGGGGGGACTAGCGGGAGTGCAGATACGCAGTATTTT
CASGGTSGSADTQYF
>few|TRBV5-1|.|TRBJ2-4
TGCGCCAGCAGCTTGGCCCCCGAAAATGTGGCCAAAAACATTCAGTACTTC
CASSLAPENVAKNIQYF
>.|TRBV29-1|TRBD1|TRBJ2-2
TGCAGCGTCCTAAGGCAGGGGGCAAGGGCCGGGGAGCTGTTTTTT
CSVLRQGARAGELFF
>.|TRBV12-3/TRBV12-4|TRBD1|TRBJ2-1
TGTGCCAGCACCGCGGACAGGGAATGGAATGAGCAGTTCTTC
CASTADREWNEQFF
>.|TRBV20-1|TRBD2|TRBJ2-3
TGCAGTGCAGTAGGGACTAGCGGAAACACAGATACGCAGTATTTT
CSAVGTSGNTDTQYF
>.|TRBV12-3/TRBV12-4|.|TRBJ1-5
TGTGCCAGCAGCCCGGGCCCCACAATCGATCAGCCCCAGCATTTT
CASSPGPTIDQPQHF
>once|TRBV13|.|TRBJ2-7
TGTGCCAGCAGCTCAGGCACGGGGTTGGCCTACGAGCAGTACTTC
CASSSGTGLAYEQYF
>few|TRBV5-5|TRBD1|TRBJ1-2
TGTGCCAGCAGCCGCCCCGGGACAGGGGAGTATGGCTACACCTTC
CASSRPGTGEYGYTF
>.|TRBV6-2/TRBV6-3|TRBD2|TRBJ2-1
TGTGCCAGCAGCAGGGGACTAGCGGGAGTAGGGAATGAGCAGTTCTTC
CASSRGLAGVGNEQFF
>few|TRBV20-1|.|TRBJ2-1
TGCAGTGCTAAAGGGGCGGGATACAATGAGCAGTTCTTC
CSAKGAGYNEQFF
>.|TRBV7-9|.|TRBJ2-3
TGTGCCAGCAGCAGAGGCGACAGGCAAGGCACAGATACGCAGTATTTT
CASSRGDRQGTDTQYF
>few|TRBV29-1|TRBD1|TRBJ2-5
TGCAGCGTTCGACGAGGACAGGCTCAAGAGACCCAGTACTTC
CSVRRGQAQETQYF
>.|TRBV15|TRBD1|TRBJ2-5
TGTGCCACCAGCAGAGAATTAACAGGGGTACAGTACTTC
CATSRELTGVQYF
>few|TRBV6-2/TRBV6-3|.|TRBJ1-6
TGTGCCAGCAGCGACGGGAGGAAGCCAGGTTCACCCCTCCACTTT
CASSDGRKPGSPLHF
>few|TRBV7-2|TRBD1|TRBJ2-7
TGTGCCAGCAGCTTAGGCCGAACAGGGGGAGCCTACGAGCAGTACTTC
CASSLGRTGGAYEQYF
>.|TRBV20-1|.|TRBJ2-3
TGCAGTGCTAGCGGGACCCACACAGATACGCAGTATTTT
CSASGTHTDTQYF
>few|TRBV7-9|.|TRBJ1-1
TGTGCCAGCAGCTTAGACAGCCACCTTGAAGCTTTCTTT
CASSLDSHLEAFF
>few|TRBV2|.|TRBJ2-7
TGTGCCAGCAGTGAAACCCTCTACGAGCAGTACTTC
CASSETLYEQYF
>many|TRBV20-1|TRBD1|TRBJ2-5
TGCAGTGCTAGAATGGCAGGGGGCGCACAAGAGACCCAGTACTTC
CSARMAGGAQETQYF
>.|TRBV24-1|.|TRBJ2-1
TGTGCCACCAGTGATATGACTAGTTTCGCCTACAATGAGCAGTTCTTC
CATSDMTSFAYNEQFF
>.|TRBV28|.|TRBJ2-5
TGTGCCAGCATGATCCCGGGGGTCCAAGAGACCCAGTACTTC
CASMIPGVQETQYF
>few|TRBV29-1|TRBD1|TRBJ2-1
TGCAGCGTTACAGGGGCCTACAATGAGCAGTTCTTC
CSVTGAYNEQFF
>few|TRBV27|.|TRBJ1-5
TGTGCCAGCAGCTGCCAACCCCAGCATTTT
CASSCQPQHF
>.|TRBV20-1|TRBD2|TRBJ2-1
TGCAGTGCTAGACTGCCGGGACTACACTACAATGAGCAGTTCTTC
CSARLPGLHYNEQFF
>few|TRBV27|.|TRBJ1-5
TGTGCCAGCAGTTTATCCGGAAGCAATCAGCCCCAGCATTTT
CASSLSGSNQPQHF
>.|TRBV3-1|.|TRBJ2-1
TGTGCCAGCAGCCAAGATCCAGCAACCTACAATGAGCAGTTCTTC
CASSQDPATYNEQFF